This T cell receptor beta chain was sequenced for a study of CD4 T cell repertoires in COVID-19 (dated by TCRdb to the early 2020s). Study-level background: To analyze cross-reactivity, the CFSE-low cells were expanded with IL-2 for under eleven days and then labeled again and restimulated with spike proteins from other coronaviruses. In COVID-19-recovered individuals, the study described naturally processed CD4+ T cell responses to SARS-CoV-2 spike and nucleoprotein and used TCR Vbeta sequencing to evaluate clonal composition. TCR Vbeta repertoire analysis of SARS-CoV-2-reactive T cells was conducted at the subset level in a few recovered individuals.

Study-wide findings and limitations: Two or all three memory subsets shared several of the most expanded SARS-CoV-2-reactive clonotypes, which suggests intraclonal diversification. Between about 6.5 and 28% of SARS-CoV-2 clonotypes were also detected in secondary cultures stimulated with SARS-CoV and/or HKU1 spike, a finding consistent with cross-reactivity.

Per the publication, the time point label means: sample from a COVID-19-recovered individual after infection. Cells were CFSE-labeled and stimulated with autologous monocytes plus recombinant SARS-CoV-2 spike or nucleoprotein to obtain antigen-reactive proliferating T cell lines. Patients who had recovered from mild-to-severe COVID-19 served as donors. Each stimulated subset culture began with 4.9x10^5 or so input cells per subset. CD4+ total memory, central memory, effector memory and circulating T follicular helper cells were isolated from peripheral blood mononuclear cells. The CDR3 covers 16 residues, taking in both the cysteine and the phenylalanine. The CDR3 DNA has 48 bases and is translated from base 1. V is clipped by 5 bases and J by 2 bases, and the sequence between their germline boundaries is 18 bases long. CDR1 KGHSH and CDR2 LQKENI were looked up in the germline V gene. This clone is considered large (0.1 to 1%). What this receptor recognizes is not known. No much larger clone is present one base from it, and per-base qualities are unavailable.

The receptor library was made with the immunoSEQ multiplex PCR assay. In the source study's methods: The Chao-Jaccard similarity index and the number of shared clonotypes were used to measure repertoire overlap between subsets. The clones in this table, taken by TCRdb from immuneACCESS, are in-frame only. Not every clone is retained; where verified, under half of the shortfall comes from an unresolved V gene, and the cause of the rest is unknown. Clonal size and the V and J genes are those of that table, whereas D and trimming came from the DNA. The sample records about 440 clones, about 24% of which are singletons. The ten largest clonotypes hold roughly 25% of the sample.

Recombination joined TRBV18 with TRBJ1-2; TRBD1 might be the D gene, on 6 matching bases. The receptor was derived from a human donor who had COVID-19. The sample here was effector memory CD4+ T cells, cultured in vitro, taken after recovery from COVID-19. Per the publication, the cell subset or site label means: CD4+ T effector memory cells. DNA sequence: TGTGCCAGCTCATCGGGCAGGGGATCCCTCAACTATGGCTACACCTTC. Its product reads: CASSSGRGSLNYGYTF.